This TCR beta chain was captured by sequencing in a study of shared clonotypes between healthy human individuals. General study results and limits: Exclusively blood specimens were collected; tissue repertoires likely differ.

Several immunoSEQ plates held equal portions of the genomic DNA taken from each subset. The repertoire was sequenced with immunoSEQ multiplex PCR; TCRdb's copy has only in-frame clones and lacks some. The sample lists some 500,000 clones, approximately 80% seen once, with approximately 12% in the top ten. Remarks on this clone: The antigen is not known.

Germline CDR1 reads SGHRS; CDR2 reads YFSETQ. CDR3 size: 16 residues. The V end was cut by 3 bases, the J end by 1 base, with 13 bases between. The receptor was isolated from a woman between 40 and 55 years old in good health. Some clones in this sample may be carry-over from other donors' samples. Material: PBMCs. The chain employs TRBV5-1 and TRBJ1-4; D uncertain. The CDR3 DNA is TGCGCCAGCAGCTCCACCCCGTTGGGAACTAATGAAAAACTGTTTTTT. Its protein is CASSSTPLGTNEKLFF.